This TCR beta chain was retrieved from a study of T cell responses to AZD1222 COVID-19 vaccine. Study-level results: It was only after the peak T cell response that any repertoires were sampled. Vaccination with two AZD1222 doses was followed by a rise in Spike-specific TCR breadth and depth. Along spike, vaccine-associated CD4 TCRs were found throughout, with dominance at 160-218 and 743-854. Donors skewed white British and female; clonal diversity was possibly underestimated.

Generated by immunoSEQ multiplex PCR, the TCRdb table keeps only in-frame clones and is missing some. The repertoire includes around 100,000 clones, about 89% of them detected once, and 3% to 3.5% sits in the top ten. Germline V gene lookup returns CDR1 SNHLY and CDR2 FYNNEI. V shed 8 bases and J 5 bases; nucleotides not matched to a gene: 11. CDR3 length: 15 amino acids. Comments on this clone: Its antigen is unknown.

V usage is TRBV2 and J usage is TRBJ2-1; 8 bases agree with TRBD1. Sequenced here: peripheral blood, sampled 28 days after the second dose of the MenACWY control vaccine. The receptor comes from an adult who received the MenACWY meningococcal vaccine as a control. The CDR3 DNA reads TGTGCCAGCGGACAGGGAAAGGGTTTCCACAATGAGCAGTTCTTC. Amino acid sequence: CASGQGKGFHNEQFF.